A single TCR beta chain is shown here with its context. The antigen is unknown. This record comes from a study of cytomegalovirus exposure and HLA in healthy donors. Study-level points and caveats: According to the study, 160 or so TCR beta chains were cytomegalovirus-associated.

The protocol was immunoSEQ multiplex PCR, while the TCRdb copy is restricted to in-frame clones and leaves out a portion. The sample shows roughly 120,000 clones, about 93% of them seen only once. Trimming shortened V by 5 bases and J by 0 bases, and 13 bases separated the two germline ends. This CDR3 has 14 amino acids. CDR1 GTSNPN and CDR2 SVGIG come from the germline V gene (reference sequence). The sequence was collected from a woman younger than 35 in good health and CMV-seronegative. This chain uses TRBV30 with TRBJ1-1; tentative D call: TRBD1 (5 bases). Sequencing was carried out using PBMCs. CDR3 coding DNA: TGTGCCTGGGTGGGGCGAACAATGAACACTGAAGCTTTCTTT. Encoded protein: CAWVGRTMNTEAFF.